The entry that follows covers one T cell receptor beta chain sequence. TCRdb's copy holds only in-frame clones and misses some; the assay was immunoSEQ multiplex PCR. The sample includes 40,000 to 45,000 clones, around 81% of them seen just once. This record belongs to a study of T cell responses to AZD1222 COVID-19 vaccine. Deletions cut 4 bases from V and 3 bases from J, with 10 bases between. Germline CDR1 and CDR2: SGHRS and YFSETQ. CDR3 length equals 13 residues. The receptor's source is an adult in good health. The rearrangement joins TRBV5-1 to TRBJ1-1; D call uncertain. Sequenced here: peripheral blood, sampled on day 0 of AZD1222 vaccination. CDR3 region: CASSLETYTEAFF. In DNA form, the CDR3 reads TGCGCCAGCAGCCTGGAAACATACACTGAAGCTTTCTTT.